The 3 T cell receptor beta chains below come from one sample, sequenced in a study of CD8+CD57+ T cells in acquired aplastic anemia. CDR3 and TCR beta VDJ profiling relied on genomic DNA as the template. TCRdb reprocessed the reads with MiXCR, giving one entry per CDR3 protein. The data hold some 140,000 distinct CDR3 sequences, with over 50% observed a single time. Patients picked for sequencing had shown CD8+CD57+ cell expansion detected by flow cytometry. The sequencing input was sorted CD4+, CD8+, or CD8+CD57+ T cells (not recorded which) from PBMCs. The source is a human donor with aplastic anemia.

Remarks on this clonotype: One end of the junction varies from germline; a read error may be responsible. This sequence joins TRBV19 and TRBJ2-7, with D perhaps TRBD1 (6 bases). The V gene's germline CDR1 is LNHDA and CDR2 SQIVND (reference sequence). CDR3 length: 13 residues. Here the CDR3 DNA reads TGTGCCAGTAGTATGACAGGAAGGACCGAGCAGTGCTTC. Its translation: CASSMTGRTEQCF.

This rearrangement joins TRBV5-4 to TRBJ2-7; 7 bases are a match to TRBD2. Germline V gives CDR1 SGHNT, CDR2 YYREEE (reference sequence). V gave up 3 bases and J gave up 4 bases; unmatched junction bases: 13. The CDR3 is 16 residues long. The CDR3 loop is CASSSIPRDYSYEQYF. CDR3 sequence (DNA): TGTGCCAGCAGCTCGATCCCCCGGGACTATTCGTACGAGCAGTACTTC.

The chain links TRBV20-1 to TRBJ2-1, with a tentative D call TRBD2 (5 bases). CDR1 is DFQATT, CDR2 SNEGSKA, per germline (reference sequence). The V end lost 2 bases, the J end lost 9 bases, and 17 bases lay between the germline ends. The CDR3 consists of 14 residues. The CDR3 coding sequence is TGCAGTGCTAGACTCGCTCTAGGGAGTGGTGAGCAGTTCTTC. Its translation: CSARLALGSGEQFF.